This T cell receptor beta chain was found in a study of cytomegalovirus exposure and HLA in healthy donors. Study-wide results and limits: The classifier reportedly diagnosed cytomegalovirus status with high specificity and sensitivity. It was approximately 150 TCR beta chains that were listed as cytomegalovirus-associated.

Use of 60 Vbeta and 13 Jbeta primers characterized the PCR. Assay used: immunoSEQ multiplex PCR; TCRdb lists only in-frame clones, some missing. The sample holds 150,000 or so clones, 75% to 80% seen once. For this clone: What it binds is not known.

The TCR sequence derives from a male donor in good health and CMV-seronegative. Sample: PBMCs.

CDR3 nucleotides: TGTGCCTGGAGTCTGGGGGGGGAGACCCAGTACTTC. Translation: CAWSLGGETQYF. The V and J genes are TRBV30 and TRBJ2-5; TRBD2 aligns across 7 bases. This CDR3 has 12 residues. With V trimmed by 2 bases and J by 5 bases, 2 bases remained unmatched. The germline gives CDR1 GTSNPN, CDR2 SVGIG (reference sequence).